The clone carrying this T cell receptor (beta chain) was observed a handful of times. The target antigen is unknown. Pools of viral peptides were used by the ViraFEST assay to expand antigen-specific CD4+ T cells ahead of sequencing. At the end of about 10 days of culture, CD4+ T cells were isolated. Between March and December 2020, the person had a SARS-CoV-2 infection that PCR confirmed. All study participants received two doses of BNT162b2 or mRNA-1273 vaccine. The data belong to a study of vaccination effects on CD4 cells after COVID-19. TCRdb's copy holds only in-frame clones and misses some; the assay was immunoSEQ multiplex PCR. The repertoire has 13,000 or so clones, around 78% of them found once; the top ten carry 33%. The germline gives CDR1 SNHLY, CDR2 FYNNEI. Between the trimmed V and J ends, which lost 5 bases and 8 bases, there was a span of 15 bases. The CDR3 loop spans 13 amino acids.

The sequence was obtained from a human donor who had a prior SARS-CoV-2 infection. The material sequenced was CD4+ T cells from PBMCs cultured with HCoV-NL63 spike peptides, taken after COVID-19 vaccination. The chain recombines TRBV2 with TRBJ1-2, with a possible D match to TRBD1 (6 bases). The CDR3 sequence is CASSTGDIYGYTF. CDR3 nucleotide sequence: TGTGCCAGCAGTACGGGGGACATCTACGGCTACACCTTC.